This entry lists 18 T cell receptor beta chains sequenced from one sample in a study of CD8 T cells in ankylosing spondylitis. Study conclusions and caveats: Ankylosing spondylitis blood appeared to carry a characteristic TCR beta motif of under ten highly homologous variants.

These receptors' antigens are unknown. MiXCR, run by TCRdb on the 5' RACE reads, gives a single entry per CDR3 protein. The sample includes about 340,000 distinct CDR3 sequences, 6.5% to 10% of them seen just once. Sequencing was performed on blood, either unsorted or a sorted T cell fraction (not recorded which). The receptors were gathered from a male donor with ankylosing spondylitis.

V gene TRBV18 combines with J gene TRBJ2-3; D is ambiguous. V was clipped by 4 bases and J by 0 bases, with 20 bases between them. There are 18 residues in the CDR3. Germline loops: CDR1 KGHSH, CDR2 LQKENI. The CDR3 DNA follows: TGTGCCAGCTCACTACGGCCCCCGAACGGGTTAAGCACAGATACGCAGTATTTT. It specifies CASSLRPPNGLSTDTQYF.

The J gene is TRBJ1-5, the V gene TRBV21-1; TRBD1, the D gene given by the table, was not confirmed from the DNA. TRBV21-1 is annotated as a pseudogene. This CDR3 region has 15 residues. The CDR3 DNA reads TGTGCCAGCAGCAAACCCGACAGCCCCAATCAGCCCCAGCATTTT. Translated: CASSKPDSPNQPQHF.

V and J are TRBV30 and TRBJ2-7; no definite D call. Germline-derived CDR1 and CDR2 are GTSNPN and SVGIG (reference sequence). This CDR3 spans 14 amino acids. Trimming took off 1 base at V and 6 bases at J, with 16 bases between the two ends. CDR3 sequence reads: CAWSAGRPGSEQYF. Here the CDR3 DNA reads TGTGCCTGGAGTGCAGGCAGACCAGGCTCCGAGCAGTACTTC.

This clonotype has ten or more counts. This chain links TRBV5-1 with TRBJ2-5, with 8 positions matching TRBD1. Per the germline V gene, CDR1 is SGHRS and CDR2 is YFSETQ. V gave up 4 bases and J gave up 5 bases; unmatched junction bases: 7. The CDR3 totals 14 residues. The CDR3 region is CASSRQGPGETQYF. The CDR3 nucleotides read TGCGCCAGCAGCAGACAGGGGCCGGGGGAGACCCAGTACTTC. The variable domain in full, completed from reference TRBV5-1 and TRBJ2-5, reads KAGVTQTPRYLIKTRGQQVTLSCSPISGHRSVSWYQQTPGQGLQFLFEYFSETQRNKGNFPGRFSGRQFSNSRSEMNVSTLELGDSALYLCASSRQGPGETQYFGPGTRLLVL.

This clonotype showed up many times. The rearrangement joins TRBV29-1 to TRBJ1-4; possibly TRBD1 for D (5 bases). From germline, CDR1 is SQVTM and CDR2 ANQGSEA. The CDR3 spans 12 residues. The V and J ends lost 4 bases and 7 bases respectively, with 10 bases between them. CDR3 amino acids: CSVVGRAEKLFF. CDR3 nucleotide sequence: TGCAGCGTTGTCGGCAGGGCTGAAAAACTGTTTTTT.

In DNA, the CDR3 is TGCAGTGCTAGAGATCGGGGACTAGCGGGAGGGCCCTCTTGGATAGATACGCAGTATTTT. It specifies CSARDRGLAGGPSWIDTQYF. V is TRBV20-1 and J is TRBJ2-3; TRBD2 aligns across 16 bases. The CDR3 loop spans 20 amino acids. Per germline, CDR1 DFQATT and CDR2 SNEGSKA (reference sequence). The ends lost 0 bases at V and 5 bases at J; junction bases unmatched: 14.

The V and J genes are TRBV6-2 or TRBV6-3 and TRBJ2-1; a possible D gene is TRBD2 (6 bases). V was trimmed by 6 bases and J by 0 bases, leaving 12 bases between them. Germline V gene data show CDR1 as MNHEY and CDR2 as SVGEGT. The CDR3 has 15 amino acids. The CDR3 region is CASSDLANSYNEQFF. The CDR3, as DNA: TGTGCCAGCAGCGACCTAGCGAACTCCTACAATGAGCAGTTCTTC.

This clonotype showed up just a few times. This chain uses TRBV5-1 with TRBJ2-1; 13 positions match TRBD2. This CDR3 has 16 amino acids. With V trimmed by 3 bases and J by 3 bases, 3 bases remained unmatched. CDR1 SGHRS and CDR2 YFSETQ come from the germline V gene. This CDR3 is CASSWGLAGLYNEQFF. DNA for the CDR3: TGCGCCAGCAGCTGGGGACTAGCGGGACTCTACAATGAGCAGTTCTTC.

This clonotype showed up just a few times. The chain combines TRBV20-1 with TRBJ1-2; D ambiguous. V lost 0 bases and J lost 2, with 7 bases in between. CDR3 length: 13 amino acids. Germline lookup yields CDR1 DFQATT and CDR2 SNEGSKA (reference sequence). The CDR3 DNA reads TGCAGTGCTAGAGACGGGCTCAACTATGGCTACACCTTC. Translating gives CSARDGLNYGYTF.

The J gene is TRBJ2-3, the V gene TRBV19; 11 bases align to TRBD2. V trimming: 5 bases; J trimming: 3 bases; junction bases outside the gene matches: 1. This CDR3 region has 14 residues. CDR1 LNHDA and CDR2 SQIVND come from the germline V gene (reference sequence). The CDR3 here is CASSSSGRTDTQYF. DNA of the CDR3: TGTGCCAGTAGTTCTAGCGGGAGGACAGATACGCAGTATTTT.

The V and J genes are TRBV5-1 and TRBJ2-6; D gene uncertain. This CDR3 spans 15 amino acids. V was shortened by 2 bases and J by 0 bases, with 6 bases between the two germline ends. Germline CDR1 and CDR2: SGHRS and YFSETQ. The CDR3 coding sequence is TGCGCCAGCAGCTTACGCTCCTCTGGGGCCAACGTCCTGACTTTC. This gives the protein CASSLRSSGANVLTF.

In its sample, this clonotype was seen many times. The V gene is TRBV12-3 or TRBV12-4, the J gene TRBJ2-3, with D possibly matching TRBD1 (6 bases). V dropped 5 bases and J dropped 3 bases, with 18 bases sitting between them. This CDR3 comprises 16 residues. CDR3 nucleotides: TGTGCCAGCAGTCTCCTCGGGGCAGGGGCGACAGATACGCAGTATTTT. Translating gives CASSLLGAGATDTQYF.

In its sample, this clonotype was seen a few times. The chain recombines TRBV20-1 with TRBJ2-7; TRBD2 might be the D (6 bases). Germline V lookup: CDR1 DFQATT, CDR2 SNEGSKA (reference sequence). The V end was cut by 3 bases, the J end by 0 bases, with 18 bases between. The CDR3 contains 16 residues. The CDR3 reads CSARVSGAPLSYEQYF. The CDR3 DNA follows: TGCAGTGCTAGGGTTAGCGGTGCACCTCTCTCCTACGAGCAGTACTTC.

The J gene is TRBJ2-1, the V gene TRBV18, with TRBD1 matching 10 bases. Germline V gene lookup returns CDR1 KGHSH and CDR2 LQKENI. CDR3 length equals 16 residues. V lost 5 bases to trimming and J lost 5 bases; unmatched junction nucleotides: 9. CDR3 sequence (DNA): TGTGCCAGCTCAAGCTCCGGGACAGGGGTAAACAATGAGCAGTTCTTC. This encodes CASSSSGTGVNNEQFF.

V and J are TRBV28 and TRBJ2-5, with D possibly being TRBD1 or TRBD2 (5 bases each). The germline CDR1 and CDR2 sequences are MDHEN and SYDVKM. V dropped 2 bases and J dropped 4 bases, with 14 bases sitting between them. The CDR3 contains 15 residues. Written as DNA, the CDR3 is TGTGCCAGCAGTTTAATGGCCCGTGGGGGAGAGACCCAGTACTTC. This encodes CASSLMARGGETQYF.

This clonotype was found many times. This chain links TRBV12-3 or TRBV12-4 with TRBJ1-2, with TRBD1 identical over 7 bases. The V segment lost 5 bases and the J segment 8 bases; nucleotides outside the gene matches: 14. CDR3 length: 15 residues. As DNA, the CDR3 is TGTGCCAGCAGTCCTCAGGGGGGCGGAATTAGAGGCTACACCTTC. Residues: CASSPQGGGIRGYTF.

This chain connects TRBV5-1 to TRBJ2-3; the D call may be TRBD1 or TRBD2 (7 bases each). The V and J ends lost 3 bases and 5 bases respectively, with 16 bases between them. The CDR3 consists of 15 residues. Germline V gene data show CDR1 as SGHRS and CDR2 as YFSETQ. CDR3 in DNA: TGCGCCAGCAGCTCCGGGGGAGGGGGCAGAGATACGCAGTATTTT. It translates to CASSSGGGGRDTQYF. The full variable domain, with the rest looked up from reference TRBV5-1 and TRBJ2-3, is KAGVTQTPRYLIKTRGQQVTLSCSPISGHRSVSWYQQTPGQGLQFLFEYFSETQRNKGNFPGRFSGRQFSNSRSEMNVSTLELGDSALYLCASSSGGGGRDTQYFGPGTRLTVL.

The genes are TRBV7-8 and TRBJ2-1; no definite D call. The CDR3 is 14 amino acids. The ends were cut back, 5 bases at V and 6 bases at J, with 14 bases in the middle. CDR1 SGHVS and CDR2 FQNEAQ come from the germline V gene. In DNA form, the CDR3 reads TGTGCCAGCAGCCCCCCAATGGAATTCAATGAGCAGTTCTTC. This codes for CASSPPMEFNEQFF.